This T cell receptor (beta chain) emerged from a study of blood T cell repertoires in COVID-19. The protocol was immunoSEQ multiplex PCR, while the TCRdb copy is restricted to in-frame clones and leaves out a portion. The sample has about 200,000 clones; over 75% are singletons. This CDR3 has 13 amino acids. Germline V gene sequence: CDR1 SGHVS, CDR2 FQNEAQ. Trimming removed 2 bases from V and 7 bases from J, with 12 bases in between. The sample was peripheral blood. The chain links TRBV7-8 to TRBJ2-7; D is possibly TRBD1 (5 bases). The TCR comes from a woman between 35 and 50 years old with acute or convalescent COVID-19. The CDR3 region has the DNA TGTGCCAGCAGCTTATTGGCAGGGCAGGAGCAGTACGTC. Amino acid sequence: CASSLLAGQEQYV.